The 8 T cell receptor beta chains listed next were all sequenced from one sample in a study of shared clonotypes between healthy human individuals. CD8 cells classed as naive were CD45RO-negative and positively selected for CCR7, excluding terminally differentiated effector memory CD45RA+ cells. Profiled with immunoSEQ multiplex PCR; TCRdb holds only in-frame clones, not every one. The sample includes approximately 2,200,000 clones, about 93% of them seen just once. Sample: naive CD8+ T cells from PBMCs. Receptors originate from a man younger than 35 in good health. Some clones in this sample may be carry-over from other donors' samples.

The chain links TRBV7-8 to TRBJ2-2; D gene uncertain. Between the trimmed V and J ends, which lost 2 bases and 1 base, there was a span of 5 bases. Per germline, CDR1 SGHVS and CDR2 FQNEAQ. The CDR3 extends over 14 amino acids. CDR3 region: CASSLKQNTGELFF. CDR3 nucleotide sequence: TGTGCCAGCAGCTTAAAACAGAACACCGGGGAGCTGTTTTTT.

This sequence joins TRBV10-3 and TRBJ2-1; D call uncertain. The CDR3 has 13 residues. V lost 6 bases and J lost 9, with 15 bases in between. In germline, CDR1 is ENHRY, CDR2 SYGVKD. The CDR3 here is CAISSIKSGEQFF. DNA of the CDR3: TGTGCCATCAGCTCGATCAAGAGTGGTGAGCAGTTCTTC.

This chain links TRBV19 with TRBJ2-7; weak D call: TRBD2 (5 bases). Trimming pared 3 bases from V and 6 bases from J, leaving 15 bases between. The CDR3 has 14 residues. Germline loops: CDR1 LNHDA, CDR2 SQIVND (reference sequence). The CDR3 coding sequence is TGTGCCAGTAGTATTGCGGACTTCCCTCTCGAGCAGTACTTC. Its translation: CASSIADFPLEQYF. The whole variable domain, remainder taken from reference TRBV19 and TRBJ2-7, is DGGITQSPKYLFRKEGQNVTLSCEQNLNHDAMYWYRQDPGQGLRLIYYSQIVNDFQKGDIAEGYSVSREKKESFPLTVTSAQKNPTAFYLCASSIADFPLEQYFGPGTRLTVT.

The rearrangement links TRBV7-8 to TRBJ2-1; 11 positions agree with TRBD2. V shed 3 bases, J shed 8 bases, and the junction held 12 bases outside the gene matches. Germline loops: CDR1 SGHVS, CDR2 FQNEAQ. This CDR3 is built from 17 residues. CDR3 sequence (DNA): TGTGCCAGCAGCTTTGCTCGACTAGCGGGGAGAGATGATGAGCAGTTCTTC. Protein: CASSFARLAGRDDEQFF.

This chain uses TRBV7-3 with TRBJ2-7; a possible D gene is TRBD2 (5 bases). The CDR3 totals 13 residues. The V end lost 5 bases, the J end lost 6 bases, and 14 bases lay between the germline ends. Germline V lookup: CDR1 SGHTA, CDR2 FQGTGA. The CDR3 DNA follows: TGTGCCAGCAGCCCCTGGGGAGCGAGCGAGCAGTACTTC. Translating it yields CASSPWGASEQYF. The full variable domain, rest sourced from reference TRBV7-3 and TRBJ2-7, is GAGVSQTPSNKVTEKGKYVELRCDPISGHTALYWYRQSLGQGPEFLIYFQGTGAADDSGLPNDRFFAVRPEGSVSTLKIQRTERGDSAVYLCASSPWGASEQYFGPGTRLTVT.

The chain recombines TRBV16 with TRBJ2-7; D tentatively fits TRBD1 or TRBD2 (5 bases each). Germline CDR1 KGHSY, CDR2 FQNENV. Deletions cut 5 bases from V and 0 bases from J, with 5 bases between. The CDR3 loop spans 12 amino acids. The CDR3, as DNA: TGTGCCAGCAGCGGGGGCTCCTACGAGCAGTACTTC. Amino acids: CASSGGSYEQYF. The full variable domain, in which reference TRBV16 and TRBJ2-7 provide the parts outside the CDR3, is GEEVAQTPKHLVRGEGQKAKLYCAPIKGHSYVFWYQQVLKNEFKFLISFQNENVFDETGMPKERFSAKCLPNSPCSLEIQATKLEDSAVYFCASSGGSYEQYFGPGTRLTVT.

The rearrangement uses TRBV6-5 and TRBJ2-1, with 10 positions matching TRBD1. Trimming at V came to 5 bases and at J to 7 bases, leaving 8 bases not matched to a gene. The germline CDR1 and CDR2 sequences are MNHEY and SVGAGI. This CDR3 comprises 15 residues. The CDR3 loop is CASSLRDRGRNEQFF. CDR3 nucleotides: TGTGCCAGCAGTCTCCGGGACAGGGGTCGTAATGAGCAGTTCTTC.

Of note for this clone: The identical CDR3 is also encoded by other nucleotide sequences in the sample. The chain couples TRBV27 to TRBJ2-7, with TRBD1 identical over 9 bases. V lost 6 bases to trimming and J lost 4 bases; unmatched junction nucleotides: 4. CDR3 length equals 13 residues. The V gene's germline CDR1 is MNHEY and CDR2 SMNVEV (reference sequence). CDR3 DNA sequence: TGTGCCAGCAGCGACAGGGGGTCTTACGAGCAGTACTTC. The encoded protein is CASSDRGSYEQYF.